The 12 T cell receptor beta chains below were found in one sample sequenced in a study of control samples from healthy donors and cancer patients. Libraries were prepared by immunoSEQ multiplex PCR; TCRdb keeps only in-frame clonotypes and omits some of them. The data contain around 100,000 clones, just under 95% of them seen just once; the ten biggest clones take up under 4%. The sample comprised blood. Receptors originate from a human donor in good health. The donor label of this sample is uncertain.

The chain uses TRBV15 and TRBJ2-3, with D perhaps TRBD1 (6 bases). CDR3 size: 16 residues. V lost 3 bases, J lost 5 bases, and 18 bases lay in between. The V gene's germline CDR1 is LNHNV and CDR2 YYDKDF (reference sequence). CDR3 nucleotides: TGTGCCACCAGCAGCAGACAGGATATTTATTTAGATACGCAGTATTTT. Translation gives CATSSRQDIYLDTQYF. Using reference TRBV15 and TRBJ2-3 for the parts outside the CDR3, the full variable domain is DAMVIQNPRYQVTQFGKPVTLSCSQTLNHNVMYWYQQKSSQAPKLLFHYYDKDFNNEADTPDNFQSRRPNTSFCFLDIRSPGLGDTAMYLCATSSRQDIYLDTQYFGPGTRLTVL.

The V gene is TRBV12-5, the J gene TRBJ1-5; the match to TRBD1 covers 8 bases. The junction had 7 bases not matched to a gene; V was cut back by 1 base and J by 2 bases. Germline V gives CDR1 LGHNT, CDR2 FRNRAP. The CDR3 totals 17 residues. CDR3 coding DNA: TGTGCTAGTGGTTTGGAGGATGACAGGGGAGGCAATCAGCCCCAGCATTTT. Residues: CASGLEDDRGGNQPQHF.

The chain employs TRBV4-1 and TRBJ1-6; D call uncertain. The CDR3 is 16 amino acids. Per the germline V gene, CDR1 is MGHRA and CDR2 is YSYEKL. With 3 bases removed from V and 2 bases from J, the gap between germline ends came to 11 bases. The CDR3 nucleotides are TGCGCCAGCAGCCATCCCCCAGGCCCCTATAATTCACCCCTCCACTTT. Its translation: CASSHPPGPYNSPLHF.

This clone was counted a single time. This chain connects TRBV15 to TRBJ1-4, with 8 bases identical to TRBD1. The CDR3 loop spans 15 amino acids. Germline assignment: CDR1 LNHNV and CDR2 YYDKDF (reference sequence). The V and J ends lost 0 bases and 5 bases, in that order; junction bases with no gene match: 2. CDR3 DNA: TGTGCCACCAGCAGAGACAGGGGGCAAAATGAAAAACTGTTTTTT. Translation gives CATSRDRGQNEKLFF. Filled out from reference TRBV15 and TRBJ1-4, the complete variable domain reads DAMVIQNPRYQVTQFGKPVTLSCSQTLNHNVMYWYQQKSSQAPKLLFHYYDKDFNNEADTPDNFQSRRPNTSFCFLDIRSPGLGDTAMYLCATSRDRGQNEKLFFGSGTQLSVL.

About this clone: The sample holds other DNA sequences that translate to the same CDR3. V usage is TRBV18 and J usage is TRBJ1-5; possibly TRBD1 for D (6 bases). The CDR3 spans 13 residues. V dropped 4 bases and J dropped 5 bases, with 9 bases sitting between them. Germline V gene sequence: CDR1 KGHSH, CDR2 LQKENI. As DNA, the CDR3 is TGTGCCAGCTCACGAGGGGGGGATCAGCCCCAGCATTTT. Its protein is CASSRGGDQPQHF.

The rearrangement joins TRBV6-2 or TRBV6-3 to TRBJ1-5; perhaps TRBD1 as D (6 bases). Germline assignment: CDR1 MNHEY and CDR2 SVGEGT. CDR3 size: 12 residues. V gave up 5 bases and J gave up 6 bases, with 8 bases separating them. Here the CDR3 reads CASSRGGQPQHF. The CDR3, as DNA: TGTGCCAGCAGTAGAGGGGGTCAGCCCCAGCATTTT.

The J gene is TRBJ2-3, the V gene TRBV2; D call uncertain. The CDR3 spans 14 residues. Looked up from germline, CDR1 is SNHLY and CDR2 is FYNNEI. Trimming cost V 4 bases and J 3 bases, with 11 bases left between them. The CDR3 DNA reads TGTGCCAGCAGTGGCCGAGACTTTACAGATACGCAGTATTTT. It specifies CASSGRDFTDTQYF.

The chain carries TRBV14 and TRBJ1-2, with no clear D. This CDR3 contains 14 residues. V was pared by 4 bases and J by 8 bases, with 17 bases between. Germline V gene sequence: CDR1 SGHDN, CDR2 FVKESK. The CDR3 loop reads CASSLRAAAGGYTF. CDR3 nucleotides: TGTGCCAGCAGCCTAAGGGCCGCGGCGGGAGGCTACACCTTC.

The rearrangement links TRBV20-1 to TRBJ2-1, with D unclear. The V end was cut by 3 bases, the J end by 8 bases, with 5 bases between. The CDR3 runs 10 residues. In germline, CDR1 is DFQATT, CDR2 SNEGSKA (reference sequence). The CDR3 nucleotides read TGCAGTGCTAGTAAGGATGAGCAGTTCTTC. This encodes CSASKDEQFF.

The V and J genes are TRBV7-6 and TRBJ2-1, with D possibly TRBD1 on 6 matching bases. CDR1 is SGHVS, CDR2 FNYEAQ, per germline. Trimming took 1 base from V and 4 from J, leaving 17 bases between them. This CDR3 is built from 17 residues. The CDR3 sequence: CASSLVLGQELYNEQFF. DNA for the CDR3: TGTGCCAGCAGCTTAGTTCTGGGACAAGAACTGTACAATGAGCAGTTCTTC.

The chain couples TRBV10-3 to TRBJ1-2, with 9 bases identical to TRBD1. J lost 2 bases, V lost 6 bases, and 4 bases had no gene match. Germline assignment: CDR1 ENHRY and CDR2 SYGVKD. The CDR3 totals 14 residues. The DNA of the CDR3 is TGTGCCATCAGCCCGGGACAGGGAAACTATGGCTACACCTTC. Translation gives CAISPGQGNYGYTF.

The chain joins TRBV24-1 to TRBJ1-2; D gene unclear. The V gene's germline CDR1 is KGHDR and CDR2 SFDVKD. Trimming shortened V by 3 bases and J by 2 bases, and 6 bases separated the two germline ends. This CDR3 contains 13 residues. CDR3 amino acids: CATSDPNNYGYTF. In nucleotides, the CDR3 is TGTGCCACCAGTGATCCAAACAACTATGGCTACACCTTC.